This T cell receptor (beta chain) is from a study of T cell repertoires in cytomegalovirus infection. Background on the study: Matching HLA type and CMV infection were both indicated by public TCR beta signatures. Notes on the study in general: The study identified carriers of CMV plus the relevant HLA from cumulative public TCR beta family frequency. The study found HLA-C-restricted CMV-specific TCR beta clonotypes dominating the ex vivo response.

The V gene end was trimmed by 2 bases and the J gene end by 7 bases; junction bases not matched to a gene: 4. This CDR3 has 15 amino acids. Germline CDR1 LNHDA, CDR2 SQIVND (reference sequence). TCRdb analysed the reads with MiXCR anew, one entry per CDR3 protein. The repertoire holds 900,000 to 950,000 distinct CDR3 sequences, with around 30% as singletons. Of note for this clonotype: Antigen specificity is unknown.

The sample in question was cultured CD8+ T cells from PBMCs, obtained from culture after CMV antigen stimulation. This TCR was sampled from a human donor in good health (CMV status not recorded). Some clones in this sample may be carry-over from other donors' samples. The chain employs TRBV19 and TRBJ2-2, with TRBD2 matching 10 bases. The CDR3: CASSIFRTSGGELFF. CDR3 coding DNA: TGTGCCAGTAGTATATTTAGGACTAGCGGCGGGGAGCTGTTTTTT.